The clone carrying this T cell receptor beta chain was picked up a small number of times. The study reverse transcribed the entire isolated RNA, so it sequenced expressed TCRB transcripts. Sequencing used immunoSEQ multiplex PCR; TCRdb keeps in-frame clones, though not all of them. The sample includes some 180,000 clones, 10% to 15% of them seen just once. The data derive from a study of beta chain features in type 1 diabetes. In germline, CDR1 is SNHLY, CDR2 FYNNEI. V was trimmed by 2 bases and J by 5 bases, leaving 18 bases between them. The CDR3 loop spans 16 amino acids. Input material: central memory CD4+ T cells from blood. The TCR originated in a woman aged 18-30 years in good health. This sequence joins TRBV2 and TRBJ2-5; D is ambiguous. The CDR3 DNA reads TGTGCCAGCAGTGAATTACCTAGTTCGATGGCGGAGACCCAGTACTTC. Translated: CASSELPSSMAETQYF.